The sequence of this T cell receptor beta chain was determined in a study of blood T cell repertoires in COVID-19. Study as a whole: The United States, Italy and Spain were the sources of the acute and convalescent COVID-19 samples. T cells, B-cell-depleted T cells, or PBMCs provided the cDNA or gDNA that served as material.

Libraries were prepared by immunoSEQ multiplex PCR; TCRdb keeps only in-frame clonotypes and omits some of them. This sample has about 300,000 clones, with approximately 90% found just once. The CDR3 is 15 residues long. V gave up 3 bases and J gave up 5 bases; unmatched junction bases: 6. Germline-derived CDR1 and CDR2 are MNHNS and SASEGT. Followed longitudinally, the Seattle patients had been enrolled during active infection. The sequencing sample was made of peripheral blood. The receptor comes from a woman aged 45-59 years with COVID-19, enrolled during active disease. The V and J genes are TRBV6-1 and TRBJ2-1; 8 nucleotides agree with TRBD1. CDR3 residues: CASSDRDRIDNEQFF. As DNA, the CDR3 is TGTGCCAGCAGTGACCGGGACAGGATTGACAATGAGCAGTTCTTC.